The 30 T cell receptor beta chains reported below all come from one sample, sequenced in a study of cytomegalovirus exposure and HLA in healthy donors. PCR was performed using 60 Vbeta and 13 Jbeta primers. Sequencing used immunoSEQ multiplex PCR; TCRdb keeps in-frame clones, though not all of them. The sample shows about 180,000 clones, under 80% of them seen only once. Sequencing input: PBMCs. The receptors derive from a woman between 50 and 59 years old in good health and CMV-seropositive.

The V gene is TRBV15, the J gene TRBJ2-3; maybe TRBD2 (5 bases). CDR3 length equals 15 residues. CDR1 and CDR2 (germline): LNHNV, YYDKDF (reference sequence). The V gene lost 5 bases and the J gene lost 2 bases, with 14 bases spanning the gap. CDR3 bases: TGTGCCACCAGCCCAAGGGCTAGCCTCACAGATACGCAGTATTTT. Amino acids: CATSPRASLTDTQYF.

The chain combines TRBV6-6 with TRBJ1-5; 8 nucleotides agree with TRBD1. With V trimmed by 5 bases and J by 5 bases, 11 bases remained unmatched. The V gene's germline CDR1 is MNHNY and CDR2 SVGAGI (reference sequence). The CDR3 has 16 residues. The CDR3 region has the DNA TGTGCCAGCAGTCGATACGCCAACAGGGGGGATCAGCCCCAGCATTTT. Protein: CASSRYANRGDQPQHF.

The rearrangement uses TRBV9 and TRBJ2-1; possibly TRBD1 for D (6 bases). Germline CDR1 SGDLS, CDR2 YYNGEE. CDR3 length: 17 amino acids. The germline V and J ends were trimmed by 1 base and 4 bases, with 18 bases remaining between them. The CDR3 sequence is CASSVSIGQSIYNEQFF. CDR3 in DNA: TGTGCCAGCAGCGTATCCATCGGACAGTCGATTTACAATGAGCAGTTCTTC.

V is TRBV2 and J is TRBJ2-7; 10 bases fit TRBD1. Germline V gene lookup returns CDR1 SNHLY and CDR2 FYNNEI. This CDR3 spans 15 amino acids. Trimming took 6 bases from V and 2 from J; bases not matched to a gene: 7. The CDR3 loop is CASSRPGQGPYEQYF. In DNA, the CDR3 is TGTGCCAGCAGCCGCCCGGGACAGGGGCCCTACGAGCAGTACTTC. The full variable domain, completed using reference TRBV2 and TRBJ2-7, is EPEVTQTPSHQVTQMGQEVILRCVPISNHLYFYWYRQILGQKVEFLVSFYNNEISEKSEIFDDQFSVERPDGSNFTLKIRSTKLEDSAMYFCASSRPGQGPYEQYFGPGTRLTVT.

V usage is TRBV11-2 and J usage is TRBJ2-1, with TRBD2 matching 11 bases. The CDR3 totals 16 residues. Germline V gene lookup returns CDR1 SGHAT and CDR2 FQNNGV. Trimming removed 2 bases from V and 4 bases from J; junction bases left unmatched: 4. CDR3 sequence (DNA): TGTGCCAGCAGCTTACTAGCGGGGGGTATTTACAATGAGCAGTTCTTC. Translated: CASSLLAGGIYNEQFF.

Ten or more counts support this clone. The chain joins TRBV7-2 to TRBJ2-7; D is perhaps TRBD2 (6 bases). Germline V gene data show CDR1 as SGHTA and CDR2 as FQGNSA. Deletions cut 5 bases from V and 4 bases from J, with 9 bases between. This CDR3 has 12 residues. The CDR3 here is CASSPGTYEQYF. CDR3 DNA: TGTGCCAGCAGCCCCGGGACTTACGAGCAGTACTTC.

This sequence joins TRBV2 and TRBJ2-6; TRBD1 matches 9 bases. The germline V gene encodes CDR1 SNHLY and CDR2 FYNNEI. The CDR3 is 17 residues long. With V trimmed by 6 bases and J by 0 bases, 6 bases remained unmatched. CDR3 sequence (DNA): TGTGCCAGCAGCCCCGGGACAGGGTTCTCTGGGGCCAACGTCCTGACTTTC. Its translation is CASSPGTGFSGANVLTF.

The rearrangement links TRBV30 to TRBJ2-7; the D gene is possibly TRBD1 (5 bases). Trimming removed 3 bases from V and 4 bases from J, with 10 bases in between. Germline assignment: CDR1 GTSNPN and CDR2 SVGIG (reference sequence). The CDR3 is 12 residues long. The CDR3 nucleotides read TGTGCCTGGAGGAACACAGGATACGAGCAGTACTTC. Residues: CAWRNTGYEQYF.

The chain's CDR3 is CASSQEVLGKLFF. The DNA of the CDR3 is TGTGCCAGCAGCCAAGAAGTCCTCGGAAAACTGTTTTTT. This chain connects TRBV14 to TRBJ1-4; D uncertain. The CDR3 consists of 13 residues. The germline CDR1 and CDR2 sequences are SGHDN and FVKESK. V was shortened by 0 bases and J by 10 bases, with 9 bases between the two germline ends.

The rearrangement joins TRBV5-8 to TRBJ2-2, with 7 bases identical to TRBD1. Germline trimming cut 2 bases from V and 5 bases from J; bases unmatched to any gene: 6. The CDR3 loop spans 15 amino acids. The germline V gene has CDR1 SGHTS and CDR2 YDEGEE. The CDR3 protein is CASSLGQAKTGELFF. The CDR3 DNA reads TGTGCCAGCAGCTTAGGACAGGCCAAAACCGGGGAGCTGTTTTTT.

This clone was found once. This chain uses TRBV5-4 with TRBJ2-7; no clear D gene. Trimming took off 0 bases at V and 7 bases at J, with 14 bases between the two ends. CDR3 length: 14 amino acids. Germline V gives CDR1 SGHNT, CDR2 YYREEE (reference sequence). CDR3 nucleotides: TGTGCCAGCAGCTTGGGAGACACCGTCTTGGAGCAGTACTTC. Its translation: CASSLGDTVLEQYF.

V usage is TRBV7-2 and J usage is TRBJ2-5, with D possibly being TRBD1 (5 bases). The CDR3 sequence is 13 residues long. Per the germline V gene, CDR1 is SGHTA and CDR2 is FQGNSA. V was trimmed by 5 bases and J by 4 bases, leaving 11 bases between them. The CDR3 sequence is CASSQGVGETQYF. CDR3 nucleotides: TGTGCCAGCAGCCAGGGCGTTGGAGAGACCCAGTACTTC.

The genes are TRBV7-9 and TRBJ2-2, with no clear D. Germline lookup yields CDR1 SEHNR and CDR2 FQNEAQ (reference sequence). With 1 base removed from V and 4 bases from J, the gap between germline ends came to 4 bases. This CDR3 region has 13 residues. The CDR3 is CASSLVRTGELFF. The CDR3 DNA follows: TGTGCCAGCAGCTTAGTCCGCACCGGGGAGCTGTTTTTT.

The V and J genes are TRBV11-2 and TRBJ1-3, with TRBD1 identical over 7 bases. Germline CDR1 and CDR2: SGHAT and FQNNGV. The trim removed 5 bases at V and 4 bases at J, leaving 5 bases unmatched. The CDR3 is 14 residues long. CDR3 loop: CASSRRDSGNTIYF. CDR3 in DNA: TGTGCCAGCAGCCGTAGGGACAGCGGAAACACCATATATTTT.

The rearrangement joins TRBV2 to TRBJ2-5, with 7 bases lining up with TRBD2. J gave up 10 bases and V 11 bases, and 16 bases lay outside the gene matches. Per the germline V gene, CDR1 is SNHLY and CDR2 is FYNNEI. The CDR3 has 13 amino acids. CDR3 in DNA: TGTGCCCTGCCTACGCGGGGGTGGGGGGACCAGTACTTC. This encodes CALPTRGWGDQYF.

J is TRBJ2-5 and V is TRBV4-1; 8 bases agree with TRBD2. CDR1 is MGHRA and CDR2 is YSYEKL in the germline V gene. Losses at the gene ends were 0 bases for V and 5 bases for J; bases not matched to a gene: 5. The CDR3 has 15 amino acids. Written as DNA, the CDR3 is TGCGCCAGCAGCCAAGAGCGGGGGGACTGGGAGACCCAGTACTTC. Translation gives CASSQERGDWETQYF.

The gene calls are TRBV5-1 and TRBJ2-6; weak D call: TRBD2 (6 bases). Germline CDR1 reads SGHRS; CDR2 reads YFSETQ. This CDR3 is built from 16 residues. V was clipped by 0 bases and J by 1 base, with 8 bases between them. The CDR3 nucleotides are TGCGCCAGCAGCTTGGGTGGAGGGTCTGGGGCCAACGTCCTGACTTTC. It specifies CASSLGGGSGANVLTF.

V gene TRBV7-9 combines with J gene TRBJ1-2; 7 bases line up with TRBD1. V dropped 4 bases and J dropped 1; count of bases not matched to a gene: 6. The CDR3 is 15 residues long. In germline, CDR1 is SEHNR, CDR2 FQNEAQ (reference sequence). The CDR3 reads CASSSGTDFNYGYTF. In DNA form, the CDR3 reads TGTGCCAGCAGCTCTGGGACAGATTTTAACTATGGCTACACCTTC.

V usage is TRBV2 and J usage is TRBJ1-1; D gene uncertain. This CDR3 has 12 residues. V was clipped by 4 bases and J by 6 bases, with 9 bases between them. Germline CDR1 and CDR2: SNHLY and FYNNEI. The DNA for the CDR3 is TGTGCCAGCAGTGCCCTTACTTCTGAAGCTTTCTTT. Translation gives CASSALTSEAFF.

The chain links TRBV25-1 to TRBJ2-1, with D possibly TRBD2 on 5 matching bases. The CDR3 is made up of 15 amino acids. The germline CDR1 and CDR2 sequences are MGHDK and SYGVNS. The V gene lost 3 bases and the J gene lost 5 bases, with 14 bases spanning the gap. The CDR3 DNA is TGTGCCAGCAGTGATAGGCGGACTCAACACAATGAGCAGTTCTTC. Translated, it gives CASSDRRTQHNEQFF.

The rearrangement joins TRBV5-4 to TRBJ1-2, with 9 bases fitting TRBD1. The CDR3 runs to 14 residues. In germline, CDR1 is SGHNT, CDR2 YYREEE (reference sequence). The ends lost 2 bases at V and 3 bases at J; junction bases unmatched: 2. In DNA form, the CDR3 reads TGTGCCAGCAGCTTCCGGGACAGGGACTATGGCTACACCTTC. Amino acids: CASSFRDRDYGYTF.

Comments on this clone: Other DNA sequences in this sample translate to the same CDR3. This chain uses TRBV9 with TRBJ2-7; 7 bases line up with TRBD2. This CDR3 spans 15 amino acids. Germline-derived CDR1 and CDR2 are SGDLS and YYNGEE. V dropped 0 bases and J dropped 0; count of bases not matched to a gene: 3. CDR3 coding DNA: TGTGCCAGCAGCGTAGACGGGGGGAGCTCCTACGAGCAGTACTTC. Translating it yields CASSVDGGSSYEQYF.

The chain carries TRBV6-5 and TRBJ2-5, with D possibly matching TRBD2 (7 bases). The J call is doubtful: the DNA matches TRBJ2-7 better. Looked up from germline, CDR1 is MNHEY and CDR2 is SVGAGI. The CDR3 is 15 residues long. The CDR3 DNA follows: TGTGCCAGCAGACCCACCTGGGGGGGGCGACGCGAGCAGTACTTC. As protein: CASRPTWGGRREQYF.

This chain joins TRBV20-1 and TRBJ1-1; no clear D. Germline V gives CDR1 DFQATT, CDR2 SNEGSKA (reference sequence). This CDR3 region has 11 residues. The CDR3 sequence: CRAVQNTEAFF. CDR3 sequence (DNA): TGCAGAGCCGTCCAGAACACTGAAGCTTTCTTT.

Concerning this clone: One junction end does not reproduce the germline sequence, and a read error may be involved. The V and J genes are TRBV7-9 and TRBJ1-1; D unresolved. The germline gives CDR1 SEHNR, CDR2 FQNEAQ (reference sequence). This CDR3 has 15 amino acids. CDR3 in DNA: TGTGCCAGCAGGTTAGAGCTATCCCCGAACACTGAAGCTTTCTTT. This gives the protein CASRLELSPNTEAFF.

The chain uses TRBV9 and TRBJ2-1; D might be TRBD2 (5 bases). With 0 bases removed from V and 12 bases from J, the gap between germline ends came to 10 bases. CDR3 length: 12 residues. Looked up from germline, CDR1 is SGDLS and CDR2 is YYNGEE. CDR3: CASSVANRGQFF. The CDR3 DNA sequence: TGTGCCAGCAGCGTAGCTAACCGGGGGCAGTTCTTC. Full variable domain (rest looked up from reference TRBV9 and TRBJ2-1): DSGVTQTPKHLITATGQRVTLRCSPRSGDLSVYWYQQSLDQGLQFLIQYYNGEERAKGNILERFSAQQFPDLHSELNLSSLELGDSALYFCASSVANRGQFFGPGTRLTVL.

The V and J genes are TRBV6-1 and TRBJ1-4; TRBD1 is a possible D gene (6 bases). V lost 1 base and J lost 7, with 10 bases in between. CDR1 MNHNS and CDR2 SASEGT come from the germline V gene. CDR3 length: 14 residues. CDR3 coding DNA: TGTGCCAGCAGTGAAGGGGGGCAGGGTGAAAAACTGTTTTTT. The encoded protein is CASSEGGQGEKLFF.

This sequence joins TRBV2 and TRBJ2-1; 13 positions agree with TRBD2. Germline V gene sequence: CDR1 SNHLY, CDR2 FYNNEI. The CDR3 spans 15 residues. V was clipped by 6 bases and J by 7 bases; unmatched bases: 6. The CDR3 DNA reads as TGTGCCAGCAGCCCGAGGGGACTAGCGGGGAATGAGCAGTTCTTC. Its translation: CASSPRGLAGNEQFF.

The J gene is TRBJ2-5, the V gene TRBV19; D remains ambiguous. Germline-derived CDR1 and CDR2 are LNHDA and SQIVND (reference sequence). V lost 5 bases and J lost 5, with 9 bases in between. The CDR3 covers 12 residues. The chain's CDR3 is CASSPSSETQYF. CDR3 coding DNA: TGTGCCAGTAGTCCCTCCTCGGAGACCCAGTACTTC.

The V and J genes are TRBV4-1 and TRBJ1-4; no clear D. Germline assignment: CDR1 MGHRA and CDR2 YSYEKL. The CDR3 runs 15 residues. V dropped 0 bases and J dropped 8 bases, with 13 bases sitting between them. The CDR3 here is CASSQESYYLEKLFF. CDR3 DNA sequence: TGCGCCAGCAGCCAAGAGAGTTATTATCTGGAAAAACTGTTTTTT.